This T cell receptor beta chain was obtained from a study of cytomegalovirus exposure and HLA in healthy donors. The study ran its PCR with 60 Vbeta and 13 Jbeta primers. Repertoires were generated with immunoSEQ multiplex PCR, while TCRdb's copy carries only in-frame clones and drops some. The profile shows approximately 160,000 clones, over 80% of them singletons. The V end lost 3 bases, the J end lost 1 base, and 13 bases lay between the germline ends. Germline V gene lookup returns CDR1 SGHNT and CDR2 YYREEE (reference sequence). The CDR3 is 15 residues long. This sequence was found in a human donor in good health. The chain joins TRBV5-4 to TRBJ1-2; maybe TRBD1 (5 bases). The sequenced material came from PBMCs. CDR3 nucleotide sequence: TGTGCCAGCAGCTGGTCAGGGAAATATAACTATGGCTACACCTTC. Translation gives CASSWSGKYNYGYTF.